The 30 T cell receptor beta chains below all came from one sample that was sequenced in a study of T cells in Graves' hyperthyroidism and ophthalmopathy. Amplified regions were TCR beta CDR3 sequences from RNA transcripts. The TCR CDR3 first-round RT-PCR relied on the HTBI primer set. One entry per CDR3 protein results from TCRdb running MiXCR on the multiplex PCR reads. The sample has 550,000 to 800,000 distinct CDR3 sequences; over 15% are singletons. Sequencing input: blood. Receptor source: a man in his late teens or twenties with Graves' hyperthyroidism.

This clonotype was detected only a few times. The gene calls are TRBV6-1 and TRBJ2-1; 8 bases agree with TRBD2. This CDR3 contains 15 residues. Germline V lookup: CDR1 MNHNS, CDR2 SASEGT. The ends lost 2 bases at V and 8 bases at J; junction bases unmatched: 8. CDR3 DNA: TGTGCCAGCAGTGAATGGAGCGGGAGCAGTCATGAGCAGTTCTTC. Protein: CASSEWSGSSHEQFF.

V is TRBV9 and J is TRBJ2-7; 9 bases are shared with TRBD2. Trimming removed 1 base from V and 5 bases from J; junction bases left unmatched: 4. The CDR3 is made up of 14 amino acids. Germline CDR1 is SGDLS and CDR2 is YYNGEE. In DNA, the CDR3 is TGTGCCAGCAGCGTAAGTCCTAGCGGGGACGAGCAGTACTTC. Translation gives CASSVSPSGDEQYF.

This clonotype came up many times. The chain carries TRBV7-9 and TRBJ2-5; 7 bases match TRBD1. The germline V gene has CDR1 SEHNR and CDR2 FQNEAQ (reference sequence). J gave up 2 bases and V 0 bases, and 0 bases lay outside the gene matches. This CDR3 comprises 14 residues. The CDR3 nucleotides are TGTGCCAGCAGCTTAGCGGGACAGCAAGAGACCCAGTACTTC. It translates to CASSLAGQQETQYF. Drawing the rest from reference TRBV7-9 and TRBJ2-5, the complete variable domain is DTGVSQNPRHKITKRGQNVTFRCDPISEHNRLYWYRQTLGQGPEFLTYFQNEAQLEKSRLLSDRFSAERPKGSFSTLEIQRTEQGDSAMYLCASSLAGQQETQYFGPGTRLLVL.

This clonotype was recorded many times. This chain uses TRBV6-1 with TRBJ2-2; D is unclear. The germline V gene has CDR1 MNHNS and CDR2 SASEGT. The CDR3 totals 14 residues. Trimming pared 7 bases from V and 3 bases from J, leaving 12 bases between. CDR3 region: CASKVYRDTGELFF. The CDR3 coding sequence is TGTGCCAGCAAGGTTTACAGAGACACCGGGGAGCTGTTTTTT.

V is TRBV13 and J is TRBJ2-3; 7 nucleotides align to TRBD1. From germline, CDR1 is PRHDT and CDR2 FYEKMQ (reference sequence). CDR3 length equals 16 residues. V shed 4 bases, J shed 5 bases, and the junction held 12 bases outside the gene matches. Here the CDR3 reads CASSSRDSVGEDTQYF. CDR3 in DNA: TGTGCCAGCAGCTCCCGGGACAGCGTAGGGGAAGATACGCAGTATTTT.

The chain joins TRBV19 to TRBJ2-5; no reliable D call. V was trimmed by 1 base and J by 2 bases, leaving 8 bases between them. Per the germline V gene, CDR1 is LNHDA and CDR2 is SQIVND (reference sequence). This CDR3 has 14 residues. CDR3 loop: CASSIGTVQETQYF. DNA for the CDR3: TGTGCCAGTAGTATAGGGACGGTACAAGAGACCCAGTACTTC.

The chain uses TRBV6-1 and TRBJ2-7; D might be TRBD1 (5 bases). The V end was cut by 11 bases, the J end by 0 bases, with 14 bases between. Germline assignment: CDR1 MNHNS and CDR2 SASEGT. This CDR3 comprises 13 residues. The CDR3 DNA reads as TGTGCCTATCGGACACCTAGCTCCTACGAGCAGTACTTC. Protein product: CAYRTPSSYEQYF.

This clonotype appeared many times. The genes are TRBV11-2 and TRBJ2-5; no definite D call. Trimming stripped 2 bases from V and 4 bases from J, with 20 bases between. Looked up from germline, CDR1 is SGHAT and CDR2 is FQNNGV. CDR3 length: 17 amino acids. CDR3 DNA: TGTGCCAGCAGCTTATCGCGGAATGAGGTCCTCCGAGAGACCCAGTACTTC. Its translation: CASSLSRNEVLRETQYF.

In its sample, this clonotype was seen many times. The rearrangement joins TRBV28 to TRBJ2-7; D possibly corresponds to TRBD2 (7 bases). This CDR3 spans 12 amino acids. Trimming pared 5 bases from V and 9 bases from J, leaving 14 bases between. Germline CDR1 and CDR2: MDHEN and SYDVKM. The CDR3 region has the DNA TGTGCCAGCAGTCCCTCGGGGGGCGGGCAGTACTTC. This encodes CASSPSGGGQYF.

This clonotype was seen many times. The CDR3 here is CASTYNVGLQETQYF. The CDR3 DNA reads TGTGCCAGCACATACAATGTGGGACTACAAGAGACCCAGTACTTC. The chain carries TRBV2 and TRBJ2-5, with TRBD2 identical over 7 bases. V dropped 7 bases and J dropped 2; count of bases not matched to a gene: 10. CDR1 SNHLY and CDR2 FYNNEI come from the germline V gene. The CDR3 has 15 amino acids.

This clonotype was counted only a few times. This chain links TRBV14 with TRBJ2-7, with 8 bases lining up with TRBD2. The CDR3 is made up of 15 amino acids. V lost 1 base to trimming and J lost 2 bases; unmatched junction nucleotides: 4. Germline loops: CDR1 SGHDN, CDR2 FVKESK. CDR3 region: CASSQVIAGPYEQYF. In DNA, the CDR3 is TGTGCCAGCAGCCAAGTGATAGCGGGACCCTACGAGCAGTACTTC.

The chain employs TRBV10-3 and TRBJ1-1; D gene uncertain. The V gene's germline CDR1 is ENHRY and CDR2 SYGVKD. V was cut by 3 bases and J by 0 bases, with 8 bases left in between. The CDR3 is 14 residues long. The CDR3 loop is CAISDVGLNTEAFF. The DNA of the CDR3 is TGTGCCATCAGTGATGTAGGCTTGAACACTGAAGCTTTCTTT.

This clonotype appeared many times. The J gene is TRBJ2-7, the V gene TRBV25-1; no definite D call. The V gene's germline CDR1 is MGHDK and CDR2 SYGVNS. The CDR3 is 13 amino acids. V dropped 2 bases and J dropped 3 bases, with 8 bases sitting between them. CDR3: CASSEGPGYEQYF. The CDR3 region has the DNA TGTGCCAGCAGTGAAGGGCCTGGCTACGAGCAGTACTTC.

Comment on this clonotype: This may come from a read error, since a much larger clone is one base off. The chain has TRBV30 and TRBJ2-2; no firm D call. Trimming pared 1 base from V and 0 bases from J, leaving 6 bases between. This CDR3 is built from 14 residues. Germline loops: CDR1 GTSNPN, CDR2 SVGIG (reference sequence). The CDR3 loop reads CAWSGRANTGELFF. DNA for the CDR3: TGTGCCTGGAGTGGTAGAGCGAACACCGGGGAGCTGTTTTTT.

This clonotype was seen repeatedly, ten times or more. DNA of the CDR3: TGTGCCAGCACCAGGACTAGCGGTTTCACAGATACGCAGTATTTT. Protein sequence: CASTRTSGFTDTQYF. The gene calls are TRBV6-1 and TRBJ2-3; 10 bases map to TRBD2. V was pared by 7 bases and J by 2 bases, with 6 bases of the junction left unmatched. CDR1 is MNHNS, CDR2 SASEGT, per germline. There are 15 residues in the CDR3.

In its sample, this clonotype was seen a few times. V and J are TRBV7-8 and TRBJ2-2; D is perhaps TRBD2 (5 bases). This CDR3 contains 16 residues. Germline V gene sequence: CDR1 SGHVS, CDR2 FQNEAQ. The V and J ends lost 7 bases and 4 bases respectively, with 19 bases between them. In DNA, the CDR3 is TGTGCCAGCATTTTTTACGAGGGAGTCAGCACCGGGGAGCTGTTTTTT. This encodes CASIFYEGVSTGELFF.

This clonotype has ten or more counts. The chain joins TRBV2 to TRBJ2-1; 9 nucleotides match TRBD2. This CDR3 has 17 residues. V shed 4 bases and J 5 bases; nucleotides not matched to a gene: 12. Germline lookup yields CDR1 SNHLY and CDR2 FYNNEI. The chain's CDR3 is CASSGISSGSFDNEQFF. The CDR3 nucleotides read TGTGCCAGCAGTGGAATCAGTAGCGGGAGTTTCGACAATGAGCAGTTCTTC.

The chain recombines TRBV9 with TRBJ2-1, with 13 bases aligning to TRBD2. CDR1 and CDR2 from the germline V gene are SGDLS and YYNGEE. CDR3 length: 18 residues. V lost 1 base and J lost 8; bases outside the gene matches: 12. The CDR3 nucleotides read TGTGCCAGCAGCGTAACCCCACGGACTAGCGGGAGTGGGTATGAGCAGTTCTTC. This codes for CASSVTPRTSGSGYEQFF. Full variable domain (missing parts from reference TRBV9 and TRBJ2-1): DSGVTQTPKHLITATGQRVTLRCSPRSGDLSVYWYQQSLDQGLQFLIQYYNGEERAKGNILERFSAQQFPDLHSELNLSSLELGDSALYFCASSVTPRTSGSGYEQFFGPGTRLTVL.

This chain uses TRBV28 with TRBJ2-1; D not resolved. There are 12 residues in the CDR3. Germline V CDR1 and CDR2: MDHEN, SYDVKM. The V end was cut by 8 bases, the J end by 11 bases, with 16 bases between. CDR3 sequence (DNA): TGTGCCAGCTCAAGGCAGGTCCATAAGCAGTTCTTC. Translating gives CASSRQVHKQFF. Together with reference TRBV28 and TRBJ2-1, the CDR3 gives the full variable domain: DVKVTQSSRYLVKRTGEKVFLECVQDMDHENMFWYRQDPGLGLRLIYFSYDVKMKEKGDIPEGYSVSREKKERFSLILESASTNQTSMYLCASSRQVHKQFFGPGTRLTVL.

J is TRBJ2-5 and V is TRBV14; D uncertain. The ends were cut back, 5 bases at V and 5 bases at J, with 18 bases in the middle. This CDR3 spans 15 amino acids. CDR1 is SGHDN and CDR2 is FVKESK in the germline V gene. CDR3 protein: CASSIRAGFWETQYF. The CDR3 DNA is TGTGCCAGCAGCATACGAGCCGGTTTTTGGGAGACCCAGTACTTC.

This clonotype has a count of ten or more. The CDR3 here is CASSPVQGGEETQYF. CDR3 nucleotides: TGTGCCAGCAGTCCGGTTCAGGGGGGGGAGGAGACCCAGTACTTC. The chain couples TRBV12-3 or TRBV12-4 to TRBJ2-5; D may be TRBD1 or TRBD2 (7 bases each). The V end was cut by 5 bases, the J end by 5 bases, with 18 bases between. The CDR3 has 15 residues.

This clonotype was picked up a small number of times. CDR3: CASKRTGYYEQYF. The CDR3 bases are TGTGCCAGCAAAAGGACAGGGTACTACGAGCAGTACTTC. The V and J genes are TRBV6-1 and TRBJ2-7; 8 bases map to TRBD1. Per the germline V gene, CDR1 is MNHNS and CDR2 is SASEGT. The CDR3 covers 13 residues. With 7 bases clipped from V and 3 bases from J, the junction kept 5 bases outside the gene matches.

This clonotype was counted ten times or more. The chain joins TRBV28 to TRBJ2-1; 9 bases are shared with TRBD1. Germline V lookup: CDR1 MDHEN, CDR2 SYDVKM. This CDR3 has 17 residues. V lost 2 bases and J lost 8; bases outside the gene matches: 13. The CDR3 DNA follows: TGTGCCAGCAGTTTAGTCTTTGGGACAGGGCAGAGCGATGAGCAGTTCTTC. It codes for CASSLVFGTGQSDEQFF.

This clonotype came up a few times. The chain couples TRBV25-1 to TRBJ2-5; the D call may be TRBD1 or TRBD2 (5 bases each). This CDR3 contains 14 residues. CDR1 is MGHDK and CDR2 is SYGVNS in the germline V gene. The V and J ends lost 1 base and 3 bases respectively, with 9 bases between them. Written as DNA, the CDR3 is TGTGCCAGCAGTGAATCTGGGGGAAAAGAGACCCAGTACTTC. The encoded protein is CASSESGGKETQYF.

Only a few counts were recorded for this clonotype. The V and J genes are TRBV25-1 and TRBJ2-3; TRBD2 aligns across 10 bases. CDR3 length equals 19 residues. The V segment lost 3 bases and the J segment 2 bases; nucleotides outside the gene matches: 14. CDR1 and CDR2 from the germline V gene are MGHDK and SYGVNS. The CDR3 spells CASSDQKTQLAGTTDTQYF. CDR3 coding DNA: TGTGCCAGCAGTGACCAGAAAACCCAACTAGCGGGGACCACAGATACGCAGTATTTT. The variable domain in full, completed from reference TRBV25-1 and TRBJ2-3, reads EADIYQTPRYLVIGTGKKITLECSQTMGHDKMYWYQQDPGMELHLIHYSYGVNSTEKGDLSSESTVSRIRTEHFPLTLESARPSHTSQYLCASSDQKTQLAGTTDTQYFGPGTRLTVL.

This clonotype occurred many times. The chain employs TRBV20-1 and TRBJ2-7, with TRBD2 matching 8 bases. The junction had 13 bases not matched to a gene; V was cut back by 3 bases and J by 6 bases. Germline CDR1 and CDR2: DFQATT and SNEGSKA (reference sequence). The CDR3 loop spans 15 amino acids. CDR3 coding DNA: TGCAGTGCTAGCCCGAGCGGGAGAGGGGCTCGCGAGCAGTACTTC. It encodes CSASPSGRGAREQYF.

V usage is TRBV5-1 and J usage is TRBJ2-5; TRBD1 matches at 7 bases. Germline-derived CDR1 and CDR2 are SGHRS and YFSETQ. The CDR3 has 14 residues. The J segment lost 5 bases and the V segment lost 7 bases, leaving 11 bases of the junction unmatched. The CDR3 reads CASQIMGTEETQYF. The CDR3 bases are TGCGCCAGCCAGATAATGGGGACAGAGGAGACCCAGTACTTC.

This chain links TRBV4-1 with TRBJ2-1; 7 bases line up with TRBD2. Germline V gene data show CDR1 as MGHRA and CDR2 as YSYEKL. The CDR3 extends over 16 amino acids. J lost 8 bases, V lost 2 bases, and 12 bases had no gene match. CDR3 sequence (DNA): TGCGCCAGCAGCCAATTGCTAACGGGAGGTAGGGATGAGCAGTTCTTC. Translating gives CASSQLLTGGRDEQFF.

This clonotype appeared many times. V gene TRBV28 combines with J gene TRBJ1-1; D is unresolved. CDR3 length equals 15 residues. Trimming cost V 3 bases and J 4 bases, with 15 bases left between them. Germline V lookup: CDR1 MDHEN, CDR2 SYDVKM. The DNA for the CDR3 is TGTGCCAGCAGTTTTTTAAGTCCGCCGGGCACTGAAGCTTTCTTT. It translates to CASSFLSPPGTEAFF.

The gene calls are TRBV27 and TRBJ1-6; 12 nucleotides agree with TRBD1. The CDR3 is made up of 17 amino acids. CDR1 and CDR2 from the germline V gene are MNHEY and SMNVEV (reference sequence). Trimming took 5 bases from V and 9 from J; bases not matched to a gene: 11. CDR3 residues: CASSLSRDRGRSSPLHF. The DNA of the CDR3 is TGTGCCAGCAGTCTGTCCCGGGACAGGGGGCGAAGTTCACCCCTCCACTTT.